This TCR beta chain was documented in a study of blood T cell repertoires in COVID-19. As for the study in general: Sites in the United States, Italy and Spain provided acute and convalescent COVID-19 samples. The cDNA or gDNA used as material had been derived from T cells, B-cell-depleted T cells, or PBMCs.

The CDR3 loop spans 15 amino acids. Between the trimmed V and J ends, which lost 5 bases and 6 bases, there was a span of 19 bases. Germline assignment: CDR1 SEHNR and CDR2 FQNEAQ (reference sequence). Seattle-derived patients entered the study during active infection and were followed longitudinally. In the original workflow: Reference gene primers were amplified, and this amplification served to estimate nucleated cell counts. Generated by immunoSEQ multiplex PCR, the TCRdb table keeps only in-frame clones and is missing some. The V and J calls and clone size are taken from that table; D and trimming were inferred from the DNA. The data hold nearly 50,000 clones, with about 90% observed a single time.

This chain joins TRBV7-9 and TRBJ1-2, with D perhaps matching TRBD1 (5 bases). The sequence was collected from a woman older than 75 with COVID-19, enrolled during active disease. Sequenced material: peripheral blood. The DNA for the CDR3 is TGTGCCAGCAGCAACGCGGGGACCCACGAGGATGGCTACACCTTC. This codes for CASSNAGTHEDGYTF.